This passage covers 32 T cell receptor beta chains from one sample sequenced in a study of blood T cell repertoires in COVID-19. Data came from immunoSEQ multiplex PCR; TCRdb stores just in-frame clones and leaves some out. The repertoire has 270,000 or so clones, 90% of them found once; the top ten carry around 2.3%. The sample was peripheral blood. The receptors derive from a woman aged 60-75 years with COVID-19, enrolled during active disease.

This chain links TRBV9 with TRBJ1-3; D is perhaps TRBD1 (5 bases). This CDR3 has 14 amino acids. CDR1 SGDLS and CDR2 YYNGEE come from the germline V gene. Trimming stripped 3 bases from V and 1 base from J, with 8 bases between. The CDR3 coding sequence is TGTGCCAGCAGCGCGGGGGATTCTGGAAACACCATATATTTT. Translated: CASSAGDSGNTIYF.

This clone was observed a handful of times. V usage is TRBV19 and J usage is TRBJ1-1, with D maybe TRBD1 (6 bases). Germline-derived CDR1 and CDR2 are LNHDA and SQIVND (reference sequence). There are 17 residues in the CDR3. Trimming pared 4 bases from V and 1 base from J, leaving 19 bases between. The CDR3 spells CASSTLQGQVSNTEAFF. The CDR3 nucleotides read TGTGCCAGTAGTACGTTACAGGGACAAGTCTCGAACACTGAAGCTTTCTTT.

The table lists this clone with a count of one. The gene calls are TRBV19 and TRBJ1-2; a weak D match, TRBD1 (5 bases). With 5 bases removed from V and 5 bases from J, the gap between germline ends came to 12 bases. The CDR3 loop spans 13 amino acids. Germline CDR1 is LNHDA and CDR2 is SQIVND (reference sequence). CDR3 bases: TGTGCCAGTAGTCGCAGGGATGCATATGGCTACACCTTC. This encodes CASSRRDAYGYTF.

The gene calls are TRBV7-9 and TRBJ1-2; 7 nucleotides agree with TRBD1. CDR1 is SEHNR, CDR2 FQNEAQ, per germline (reference sequence). This CDR3 is built from 13 residues. The junction had 1 base not matched to a gene; V was cut back by 3 bases and J by 3 bases. DNA for the CDR3: TGTGCCAGCAGCTTCGACAGGGACTATGGCTACACCTTC. It translates to CASSFDRDYGYTF.

This chain links TRBV4-1 with TRBJ2-7; 8 positions agree with TRBD2. CDR3 size: 14 residues. Germline CDR1 MGHRA, CDR2 YSYEKL. Unmatched junction bases numbered 4, after V lost 4 bases and J lost 2 bases. CDR3 coding DNA: TGCGCCAGCAGCCCTAGCGGGCGAACCTACGAGCAGTACTTC. Protein sequence: CASSPSGRTYEQYF.

To note about this clone: Germline and junction disagree at one end, which may indicate a read error. V and J are TRBV6-2 or TRBV6-3 and TRBJ1-2; no clear D. There are 13 residues in the CDR3. CDR1 and CDR2 (germline): MNHEY, SVGEGT. The CDR3 is CASSYTLTRERAF. CDR3 in DNA: TGTGCCAGCAGTTACACCCTTACTCGAGAACGGGCCTTC.

This clone was observed a handful of times. The chain is built from TRBV9 and TRBJ2-2; TRBD1 matches 7 bases. This CDR3 is 15 amino acids long. V lost 4 bases, J lost 4 bases, and 7 bases stayed unmatched. Germline loops: CDR1 SGDLS, CDR2 YYNGEE. CDR3 in DNA: TGTGCCAGCAGCTTACAGGGGACCGGCACCGGGGAGCTGTTTTTT. The encoded protein is CASSLQGTGTGELFF.

The V and J genes are TRBV2 and TRBJ1-6, with D perhaps TRBD1 (5 bases). This CDR3 contains 16 residues. The germline CDR1 and CDR2 sequences are SNHLY and FYNNEI. Deletions cut 1 base from V and 7 bases from J, with 14 bases between. DNA for the CDR3: TGTGCCAGCAGTGAAGGGGGGGGAGGGTTGAATTCACCCCTCCACTTT. This sequence encodes CASSEGGGGLNSPLHF.

The rearrangement joins TRBV6-5 to TRBJ1-1; D gene ambiguous. Trimming stripped 2 bases from V and 5 bases from J, with 9 bases between. Germline CDR1 is MNHEY and CDR2 is SVGAGI. The CDR3 consists of 13 residues. DNA for the CDR3: TGTGCCAGCAGTTACAGACATCAAACTGAAGCTTTCTTT. Amino acid sequence: CASSYRHQTEAFF.

The genes are TRBV11-3 and TRBJ1-3; tentatively, D is TRBD1 (6 bases). The V end lost 2 bases, the J end lost 0 bases, and 8 bases lay between the germline ends. Germline CDR1 SGHNT, CDR2 YENEEA. This CDR3 contains 15 residues. DNA of the CDR3: TGTGCCAGCAGCTTAACAGGGCTCTCTGGAAACACCATATATTTT. Translated: CASSLTGLSGNTIYF.

The chain links TRBV27 to TRBJ2-3; possible D gene TRBD1, 6 bases. The CDR3 contains 14 residues. Per the germline V gene, CDR1 is MNHEY and CDR2 is SMNVEV (reference sequence). Trimming took off 5 bases at V and 7 bases at J, with 16 bases between the two ends. The CDR3 region has the DNA TGTGCCAGCAGTCCCAACTGGGACACCTATACGCAGTATTTT. Its translation is CASSPNWDTYTQYF.

CDR3 in amino acids: CASTLSGGRETQYF. The CDR3 coding sequence is TGTGCCAGCACCCTATCGGGGGGTCGCGAGACCCAGTACTTC. This chain uses TRBV11-2 with TRBJ2-5, with 7 bases that match TRBD2. This CDR3 spans 14 amino acids. CDR1 is SGHAT, CDR2 FQNNGV, per germline. The J segment lost 5 bases and the V segment lost 7 bases, leaving 10 bases of the junction unmatched.

The chain uses TRBV27 and TRBJ1-6; 9 bases are a match to TRBD1. The J segment lost 9 bases and the V segment lost 4 bases, leaving 7 bases of the junction unmatched. This CDR3 has 15 amino acids. Per germline, CDR1 MNHEY and CDR2 SMNVEV (reference sequence). This CDR3 is CASSSTGGVGSPLHF. The CDR3 DNA reads TGTGCCAGCAGTTCCACAGGGGGCGTTGGTTCACCCCTCCACTTT.

The chain couples TRBV5-1 to TRBJ1-2; D uncertain. Looked up from germline, CDR1 is SGHRS and CDR2 is YFSETQ. V dropped 5 bases and J dropped 4 bases, with 21 bases sitting between them. The CDR3 spans 16 residues. The CDR3 sequence: CASRRTRHPSTYGYTF. The CDR3 nucleotides read TGCGCCAGCAGACGAACAAGACACCCCTCGACCTATGGCTACACCTTC.

The chain recombines TRBV3-1 (or the pseudogene TRBV3-2) with TRBJ1-1, with D perhaps matching TRBD1 (6 bases). Germline CDR1 reads LGHDT; CDR2 reads YNNKEL (reference sequence). V was shortened by 0 bases and J by 0 bases, with 8 bases between the two germline ends. The CDR3 spans 15 residues. The CDR3 spells CASSQDQGLNTEAFF. Written as DNA, the CDR3 is TGTGCCAGCAGCCAAGATCAGGGGCTGAACACTGAAGCTTTCTTT.

The genes are TRBV18 and TRBJ2-2, with TRBD2 matching over 8 bases. V dropped 6 bases and J dropped 3; count of bases not matched to a gene: 3. The V gene's germline CDR1 is KGHSH and CDR2 LQKENI. The CDR3 loop spans 14 amino acids. CDR3 loop: CASSPGGDTGELFF. The CDR3 DNA is TGTGCCAGCTCCCCGGGAGGGGACACCGGGGAGCTGTTTTTT.

This chain uses TRBV6-2 or TRBV6-3 with TRBJ2-1; 10 bases align to TRBD2. V lost 2 bases and J lost 6; bases outside the gene matches: 10. Germline CDR1 MNHEY, CDR2 SVGEGT. The CDR3 length is 17 residues. DNA of the CDR3: TGTGCCAGCAGTTACCATCGAGCGGGGGGGCCTCGCAATGAGCAGTTCTTC. It is translated as CASSYHRAGGPRNEQFF.

The chain combines TRBV29-1 with TRBJ1-1; D might be TRBD1 (6 bases). V was trimmed by 4 bases and J by 7 bases, leaving 13 bases between them. CDR3 size: 12 residues. Germline assignment: CDR1 SQVTM and CDR2 ANQGSEA. CDR3 loop: CSVVGGGYEAFF. The CDR3, as DNA: TGCAGCGTTGTGGGGGGGGGCTATGAAGCTTTCTTT.

The rearrangement uses TRBV7-2 and TRBJ1-3, with D possibly TRBD1 on 5 matching bases. Germline CDR1 reads SGHTA; CDR2 reads FQGNSA. This CDR3 has 16 amino acids. With 2 bases removed from V and 4 bases from J, the gap between germline ends came to 15 bases. Here the CDR3 DNA reads TGTGCCAGCAGCTTAAATGGAGCAGGGTCCGGAAACACCATATATTTT. Translated: CASSLNGAGSGNTIYF.

This clone showed up just a few times. The CDR3 protein is CASSGRTGYEQYF. CDR3 nucleotides: TGTGCCAGCAGTGGAAGGACAGGCTACGAGCAGTACTTC. J is TRBJ2-7 and V is TRBV12-3 or TRBV12-4; TRBD1 agrees at 7 bases. J lost 3 bases, V lost 5 bases, and 4 bases had no gene match. The CDR3 has 13 amino acids.

The J gene is TRBJ2-4, the V gene TRBV9; possible D gene TRBD2, 5 bases. Germline CDR1 and CDR2: SGDLS and YYNGEE. Trimming took 0 bases from V and 7 from J, leaving 14 bases between them. The length of the CDR3 is 15 residues. CDR3 in amino acids: CASSVGSAGENIQYF. In DNA form, the CDR3 reads TGTGCCAGCAGCGTAGGGTCAGCCGGGGAGAACATTCAGTACTTC.

This chain joins TRBV10-3 and TRBJ1-3; 9 nucleotides agree with TRBD1. CDR1 ENHRY and CDR2 SYGVKD come from the germline V gene. Germline trimming cut 10 bases from V and 4 bases from J; bases unmatched to any gene: 8. The CDR3 contains 14 residues. CDR3 residues: CATSDRGQGNTIYF. DNA of the CDR3: TGTGCCACCTCGGACAGGGGACAAGGAAACACCATATATTTT.

The chain is built from TRBV4-3 and TRBJ1-5; no reliable D call. Trimming stripped 0 bases from V and 3 bases from J, with 15 bases between. CDR3 length: 17 residues. Germline V gene lookup returns CDR1 LGHNA and CDR2 YSLEER. CDR3 region: CASSQDVVGQNNQPQHF. In DNA, the CDR3 is TGCGCCAGCAGCCAAGATGTGGTGGGCCAGAACAATCAGCCCCAGCATTTT.

J is TRBJ1-4 and V is TRBV6-5; D gene unclear. The germline V gene has CDR1 MNHEY and CDR2 SVGAGI. V was cut by 6 bases and J by 5 bases, with 7 bases left in between. The CDR3 length is 12 residues. The CDR3 DNA reads as TGTGCCAGCAGGGCAGGAAATGAAAAACTGTTTTTT. This encodes CASRAGNEKLFF.

This sequence joins TRBV7-9 and TRBJ1-5; tentative D call: TRBD1 (6 bases). The CDR3 has 17 residues. V lost 1 base to trimming and J lost 2 bases, with 15 bases between them. Per germline, CDR1 SEHNR and CDR2 FQNEAQ (reference sequence). The CDR3 DNA is TGTGCCAGCAGCTTAGAAGGGCAGGGGATGGGCAATCAGCCCCAGCATTTT. This translates into CASSLEGQGMGNQPQHF. Supplemented by reference TRBV7-9 and TRBJ1-5, the full variable domain reads DTGVSQNPRHKITKRGQNVTFRCDPISEHNRLYWYRQTLGQGPEFLTYFQNEAQLEKSRLLSDRFSAERPKGSFSTLEIQRTEQGDSAMYLCASSLEGQGMGNQPQHFGDGTRLSIL.

The J gene is TRBJ2-3, the V gene TRBV7-2; 12 nucleotides match TRBD2. V dropped 4 bases and J dropped 4; count of bases not matched to a gene: 6. Per germline, CDR1 SGHTA and CDR2 FQGNSA. The CDR3 runs 16 residues. CDR3 bases: TGTGCCAGCAGCTCCGGACTAGCGGGGTTGTCAGATACGCAGTATTTT. Protein product: CASSSGLAGLSDTQYF.

Comments on this clone: This specimen includes other DNA sequences encoding the same CDR3. The chain employs TRBV18 and TRBJ1-5; tentative D call: TRBD1 (5 bases). The ends were cut back, 3 bases at V and 6 bases at J, with 9 bases in the middle. The CDR3 consists of 13 residues. Looked up from germline, CDR1 is KGHSH and CDR2 is LQKENI. Here the CDR3 DNA reads TGTGCCAGCTCACCGCAGGGAGGTCAGCCCCAGCATTTT. Encoded protein: CASSPQGGQPQHF. Full variable domain (missing parts from reference TRBV18 and TRBJ1-5): NAGVMQNPRHLVRRRGQEARLRCSPMKGHSHVYWYRQLPEEGLKFMVYLQKENIIDESGMPKERFSAEFPKEGPSILRIQQVVRGDSAAYFCASSPQGGQPQHFGDGTRLSIL.

This chain links TRBV5-1 with TRBJ1-4; the match to TRBD1 covers 10 bases. The ends lost 3 bases at V and 6 bases at J; junction bases unmatched: 2. The CDR3 covers 14 residues. From germline, CDR1 is SGHRS and CDR2 YFSETQ. CDR3 residues: CASSWGTGDEKLFF. The CDR3 bases are TGCGCCAGCAGCTGGGGGACAGGGGATGAAAAACTGTTTTTT.

The chain has TRBV5-1 and TRBJ1-3, with D uncertain. The CDR3 is made up of 16 amino acids. Trimming took off 5 bases at V and 0 bases at J, with 15 bases between the two ends. The germline CDR1 and CDR2 sequences are SGHRS and YFSETQ. The CDR3 reads CASSEAPKSSGNTIYF. The CDR3 DNA reads TGCGCCAGCAGTGAGGCCCCGAAGAGCTCTGGAAACACCATATATTTT.

The chain uses TRBV7-2 and TRBJ2-1; 9 bases align to TRBD2. V trimming: 3 bases; J trimming: 6 bases; junction bases outside the gene matches: 9. The CDR3 covers 16 residues. Germline assignment: CDR1 SGHTA and CDR2 FQGNSA. Here the CDR3 reads CASSLAPAGGPNEQFF. CDR3 DNA sequence: TGTGCCAGCAGCTTGGCGCCTGCGGGGGGGCCCAATGAGCAGTTCTTC.

The chain uses TRBV7-6 and TRBJ2-1; 7 nucleotides align to TRBD1. Germline V lookup: CDR1 SGHVS, CDR2 FNYEAQ. With 5 bases clipped from V and 9 bases from J, the junction kept 13 bases outside the gene matches. This CDR3 is 15 amino acids long. The CDR3 coding sequence is TGTGCCAGCAGCGAACAGGGGCAACGTGGCAGTGAGCAGTTCTTC. It translates to CASSEQGQRGSEQFF. The variable domain in full, completed from reference TRBV7-6 and TRBJ2-1, reads GAGVSQSPRYKVTKRGQDVALRCDPISGHVSLYWYRQALGQGPEFLTYFNYEAQQDKSGLPNDRFSAERPEGSISTLTIQRTEQRDSAMYRCASSEQGQRGSEQFFGPGTRLTVL.

This clone was counted a single time. The chain recombines TRBV27 with TRBJ1-1; D is unclear. Germline lookup yields CDR1 MNHEY and CDR2 SMNVEV (reference sequence). The CDR3 length is 13 residues. Trimming took 4 bases from V and 10 from J, leaving 16 bases between them. The CDR3 reads CASSSHPGPGAFF. CDR3 sequence (DNA): TGTGCCAGCAGTTCACACCCTGGCCCTGGAGCTTTCTTT.